The source of this T cell receptor (beta chain) is a study of T cells in Graves' hyperthyroidism and ophthalmopathy. Study-level background: Peripheral blood specimens were obtained at initial diagnosis, prior to any treatment.

Disease duration was under 3 months in the ophthalmopathy patients, who also had a Clinical Activity Score of at least 3 and a NOSPECS grade of at least 4. This CDR3 contains 15 residues. Trimming removed 1 base at V and 3 bases at J, with 11 bases between. Germline V lookup: CDR1 KGHDR, CDR2 SFDVKD. Amplification of TCR beta CDR3 regions used RNA as the template. The HTBI set primed first-round TCR CDR3 RT-PCR. MiXCR, applied by TCRdb to the multiplex PCR reads, yields one record per CDR3 protein. Here the sample spans 660,000 or so distinct CDR3 sequences, more than 20% being singletons. This clonotype showed up just a few times.

The specimen was blood. This TCR was sampled from a man aged 30 to 39 with Graves' ophthalmopathy. The J gene is TRBJ2-5, the V gene TRBV24-1; D is undetermined. The CDR3 sequence: CATSDFEDWEETQYF. CDR3 in DNA: TGTGCCACCAGTGATTTTGAGGATTGGGAAGAGACCCAGTACTTC.